This T cell receptor beta chain was sequenced for a study of blood T cell repertoires in COVID-19 (dated by TCRdb to 2018 to 2021). With respect to the entire study: The collaborator samples originated in the United States, Italy and Spain and spanned the acute and convalescent phases of COVID-19. The material from the prospective study consisted of cDNA or gDNA derived from T cells, B-cell-depleted T cells, or PBMCs. Deeply sampled blood TCRbeta repertoires from subjects exposed to, actively infected with, or recovered from COVID-19 were included in the dataset. A freely available public database, intended as a resource for researchers studying the immune response to SARS-CoV-2, is where the repertoires were released. Samples were obtained from the ongoing ImmuneRACE study (first 160 participants) and from some 1,200 subjects provided by 6 global collaborators. Nearly every sample came with metadata listing a de-identified subject ID, COVID-19 status, age in years and sex. HLA class I and class II types, where available, came from metadata supplied by the sample provider rather than from assay-based typing.

TCRbeta CDR3 regions were amplified from genomic DNA by means of the immunoSEQ Assay, a bias-controlled multiplex PCR. In the paper's pipeline: The number of nucleated cells in each sample was estimated by amplification of reference gene primers within the assay. To quantify the absolute abundance of each unique TCRbeta CDR3 rearrangement, sequence reads were collapsed and filtered. For each sample, productive Simpson clonality was calculated as the square root of Simpson's diversity index over productive rearrangements. The table was pulled from immuneACCESS by TCRdb, which kept in-frame rearrangements only. Such tables lose some clones; where checked, under half of the loss comes from unresolved V genes, and the rest has no known cause. V and J calls plus clone size are reproduced from that table; the DNA served to infer D and trimming. In all, the sample holds more than 95,000 clones, and around 76% of those were seen once. In total, the top ten clones hold roughly 21% of the sample.

In the case of this clone: The clone's antigen remains unknown. The sample holds no much larger clone one base away, and base qualities are not on file.

Germline trimming: 6 bases from V, 2 bases from J; junction bases outside gene matches: 10. From the germline V gene, CDR1 is SGHRS and CDR2 is YFSETQ. Including cysteine and phenylalanine, the CDR3 has 16 amino acids. Only the CDR3 DNA stays, 48 bases, in frame from base 1. Collaborating institutions collected whole blood in K2EDTA tubes following their own protocols. For TCRbeta analysis, collaborators shipped samples as frozen whole blood, isolated PBMCs, or DNA extracted from either of those sample types. What the research found in general, with its limitations: The amount of clinical and demographic metadata varied by source and participant and was provided uncurated.

This sequence uses TRBV5-1 and TRBJ2-3; TRBD2 agrees with 9 junctional bases. The source of this sequence is a woman aged 65 to 85 with acute or convalescent COVID-19. The sequencing input was peripheral blood. The nucleotide sequence reads TGCGCCAGCATGCGATTAGCGGGGGCCCACACAGATACGCAGTATTTT. Its translation reads: CASMRLAGAHTDTQYF.